This entry features one TCR beta chain sequence. No antigen is known for it. Measured with immunoSEQ multiplex PCR; TCRdb has only the in-frame clones, and not every one. The sample yields more than 60,000 clones, about 88% seen once. This specimen comes from a study of OX40 agonist ivuxolimab in advanced cancers. Background on the study: Three patients responded partially, comprising one with hepatocellular carcinoma and two with cutaneous melanoma. Findings and limits, study-wide: At doses 0.1 to 3.0 mg/kg, CD4+ and CD8+ clones expanded.

Trimming removed 1 base from V and 4 bases from J, with 7 bases in between. This CDR3 region has 14 residues. CDR1 and CDR2 (germline): WSHSY, SAAADI. Here the sequenced sample was CD4+ or CD8+ T cells sorted from blood, taken in a trial of the OX40 agonist ivuxolimab. V and J are TRBV10-2 and TRBJ2-2; TRBD2 is a possible D gene (5 bases). This receptor was taken from an adult with an advanced solid tumor such as melanoma, head and neck, liver or kidney cancer. The CDR3, as DNA: TGCGCCAGCAGTGAGTTAGGGAGCACCGGGGAGCTGTTTTTT. This translates into CASSELGSTGELFF.